This T cell receptor beta chain was profiled in a study of CD4 T cells in relation to SARS-CoV-2 and coronaviruses. V was pared by 10 bases and J by 9 bases, with 6 bases of the junction left unmatched. The CDR3 has 14 residues. Germline assignment: CDR1 LNHDA and CDR2 SQIVND (reference sequence). Before the COVID-19 pandemic, during about 2010-2019, CD4+ T cells were taken from unexposed donors. The cells were cultured for about ten days before CD4+ T cells were isolated. Testing used SARS-CoV-2 S/N and four cold-coronavirus spikes on unexposed-donor CD4+ T cells, cells permitting. General study findings and limits: No donor gave both pre-pandemic and post-infection samples. No crossreactivity against non-spike viral proteins was tested here.

The data were produced by immunoSEQ multiplex PCR, yet TCRdb's version contains in-frame clones alone and is incomplete. The sample includes under 20,000 clones, roughly three quarters seen only once; the top ten take 11%. A note on this clone: No antigen is known for it.

The sequence was collected from a human donor in good health. The chain carries TRBV19 and TRBJ2-1, with 16 bases that match TRBD2. Source material: CD4+ T cells from PBMCs, cultured in vitro. Written as DNA, the CDR3 is TGTGCCACCGGGACTAGCGGGAGGGCCAGTGAGCAGTTCTTC. This sequence encodes CATGTSGRASEQFF.